Sequencing of this TCR beta chain was carried out in a study of blood T cell repertoires in COVID-19. About the study: Collection of acute and convalescent COVID-19 samples took place in the United States, Italy and Spain.

Germline CDR1 reads SGHTA; CDR2 reads FQGNSA. The CDR3 sequence is 16 residues long. Losses at the gene ends were 0 bases for V and 2 bases for J; bases not matched to a gene: 4. Measured with immunoSEQ multiplex PCR; TCRdb has only the in-frame clones, and not every one. The sample consists of about 150,000 clones, approximately 90% of them appearing once. This TCR was sampled from a woman between 65 and 79 years old with acute or convalescent COVID-19. The chain is built from TRBV7-2 and TRBJ2-7, with 10 bases identical to TRBD1. The sequencing sample was made of peripheral blood. CDR3 DNA sequence: TGTGCCAGCAGCTTAGCCGGGACAGGGGCTACCTACGAGCAGTACTTC. Protein product: CASSLAGTGATYEQYF.